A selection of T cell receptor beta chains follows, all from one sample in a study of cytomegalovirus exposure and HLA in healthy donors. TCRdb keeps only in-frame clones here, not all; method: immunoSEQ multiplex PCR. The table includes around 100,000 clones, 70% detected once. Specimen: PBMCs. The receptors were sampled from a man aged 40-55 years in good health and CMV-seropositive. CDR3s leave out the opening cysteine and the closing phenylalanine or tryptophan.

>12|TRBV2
ASSEGRVKNIQY
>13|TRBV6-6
ASSYSGGAGEKLF
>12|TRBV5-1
ASTGTAHNEKLF
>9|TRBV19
ASTTGETQY
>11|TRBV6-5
ASSWGPDAVAF
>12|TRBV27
ASSLSSYTGELF
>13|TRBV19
ASSIGGNSNQPQH
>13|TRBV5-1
ASSLQRTVYTEAF
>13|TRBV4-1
ASSQGGGAGEKLF
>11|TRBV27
ASSLQGSTEAF
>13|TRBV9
ASRPSGASTDTQY